The 31 T cell receptor beta chains presented below share a single source sample, sequenced in a study of T cell repertoires in cytomegalovirus infection. From the reads, TCRdb called clonotypes with MiXCR, one entry per CDR3 protein. The repertoire holds around 280,000 distinct CDR3 sequences, with roughly 13% as singletons. The specimen was PBMCs. The receptors were sampled from a human donor in good health (CMV status not recorded). Some clones in this sample may be carry-over from other donors' samples.

The chain carries TRBV15 and TRBJ2-4, with D perhaps TRBD2 (7 bases). Germline V gives CDR1 LNHNV, CDR2 YYDKDF (reference sequence). This CDR3 region has 16 residues. V was clipped by 0 bases and J by 6 bases, with 15 bases between them. As DNA, the CDR3 is TGTGCCACCAGCAGAGACCCCTGGGGGGGCGGAAACATTCAGTACTTC. As protein: CATSRDPWGGGNIQYF.

This clonotype was seen repeatedly, ten times or more. The CDR3 here is CASSLGGEKTNEQFF. CDR3 bases: TGTGCCAGCAGCTTAGGAGGGGAAAAGACGAATGAGCAGTTCTTC. V and J are TRBV7-2 and TRBJ2-1; D possibly uses TRBD1 or TRBD2 (5 bases each). The germline V and J ends were trimmed by 1 base and 7 bases, with 14 bases remaining between them. CDR1 SGHTA and CDR2 FQGNSA come from the germline V gene. The CDR3 has 15 amino acids.

This clonotype was recorded a few times. The chain recombines TRBV28 with TRBJ2-7, with 11 nucleotides matching TRBD2. Germline V gives CDR1 MDHEN, CDR2 SYDVKM. CDR3 length: 14 amino acids. The ends lost 10 bases at V and 4 bases at J; junction bases unmatched: 9. The CDR3 nucleotides are TGTGCCACCTACTTAGCGGGAGGGCCGTACGAGCAGTACTTC. As protein: CATYLAGGPYEQYF.

The chain combines TRBV28 with TRBJ2-7, with D maybe TRBD2 (5 bases). Per germline, CDR1 MDHEN and CDR2 SYDVKM. This CDR3 has 15 amino acids. Trimming removed 7 bases from V and 0 bases from J, with 16 bases in between. The CDR3 sequence: CASTSPRGLSYEQYF. CDR3 bases: TGTGCCAGCACCTCCCCCCGGGGTCTCTCCTACGAGCAGTACTTC.

V gene TRBV5-5 combines with J gene TRBJ1-3; 9 bases fit TRBD1. The CDR3 spans 21 residues. CDR1 is SGHKS and CDR2 is YYEKEE in the germline V gene (reference sequence). V was pared by 3 bases and J by 2 bases, with 21 bases of the junction left unmatched. Here the CDR3 DNA reads TGTGCCAGCAGCTGGGCACCCTTCCCACGGGACAGGGCCTACGCTGGAAACACCATATATTTT. Protein: CASSWAPFPRDRAYAGNTIYF.

This chain joins TRBV20-1 and TRBJ1-2; D gene ambiguous. This CDR3 is built from 12 residues. In germline, CDR1 is DFQATT, CDR2 SNEGSKA (reference sequence). Trimming cost V 6 bases and J 1 base, with 9 bases left between them. Written as DNA, the CDR3 is TGCAGTGCGAGTCAGCTTAACTATGGCTACACCTTC. Protein: CSASQLNYGYTF.

This clonotype was seen at least ten times. This chain joins TRBV20-1 and TRBJ1-2; a possible D gene is TRBD1 (6 bases). CDR3 length: 13 residues. V was cut by 2 bases and J by 7 bases, with 14 bases left in between. From germline, CDR1 is DFQATT and CDR2 SNEGSKA (reference sequence). In DNA form, the CDR3 reads TGCAGTGCTAGACGGGGGCGTGAAGGTGGCTACACCTTC. Its protein is CSARRGREGGYTF.

This clonotype was picked up many times. The chain employs TRBV7-2 and TRBJ2-5; D not resolved. The CDR3 has 14 residues. Trimming took off 3 bases at V and 3 bases at J, with 11 bases between the two ends. Germline CDR1 is SGHTA and CDR2 is FQGNSA. CDR3: CASSLQAPKETQYF. For the CDR3, the DNA is TGTGCCAGCAGCTTGCAGGCGCCTAAAGAGACCCAGTACTTC.

This clonotype was seen at least ten times. This chain connects TRBV7-2 to TRBJ2-5, with D perhaps assigned TRBD1 or TRBD2 (5 bases each). The germline gives CDR1 SGHTA, CDR2 FQGNSA. The CDR3 extends over 13 amino acids. V was trimmed by 7 bases and J by 5 bases, leaving 14 bases between them. CDR3 sequence (DNA): TGTGCCAGCACCCCGAGGGGTTGGGAGACCCAGTACTTC. Its protein product is CASTPRGWETQYF.

The table lists this clonotype with many counts. CDR3 DNA: TGTGCCACCAGACGGGGGGGTCACACTGAAGCTTTCTTT. It specifies CATRRGGHTEAFF. The chain joins TRBV25-1 to TRBJ1-1; the D gene is possibly TRBD1 (5 bases). Germline-derived CDR1 and CDR2 are MGHDK and SYGVNS. The CDR3 has 13 residues. Trimming pared 10 bases from V and 3 bases from J, leaving 15 bases between.

This clonotype was counted at least ten times. CDR3 residues: CSARRGDYGYTF. The DNA of the CDR3 is TGCAGTGCTAGAAGGGGCGACTATGGCTACACCTTC. The chain has TRBV20-1 and TRBJ1-2; D may be TRBD1 (5 bases). This CDR3 contains 12 residues. Per germline, CDR1 DFQATT and CDR2 SNEGSKA (reference sequence). V was trimmed by 2 bases and J by 3 bases, leaving 7 bases between them.

The gene calls are TRBV6-2 or TRBV6-3 and TRBJ2-2; 10 nucleotides align to TRBD2. CDR1 and CDR2 (germline): MNHEY, SVGEGT. The CDR3 sequence is 16 residues long. With V trimmed by 5 bases and J by 5 bases, 8 bases remained unmatched. The CDR3 protein is CASSHHISGRTGELFF. DNA for the CDR3: TGTGCCAGCAGTCATCATATTAGCGGGAGGACCGGGGAGCTGTTTTTT.

There are many counts of this clonotype. V and J are TRBV10-3 and TRBJ1-2; TRBD1 is a possible D gene (5 bases). V lost 6 bases, J lost 2 bases, and 16 bases lay in between. The germline V gene encodes CDR1 ENHRY and CDR2 SYGVKD. The CDR3 totals 15 residues. CDR3 residues: CAIRNRGGDNYGYTF. DNA of the CDR3: TGTGCCATCAGGAACCGCGGAGGGGACAACTATGGCTACACCTTC.

There are many counts of this clonotype. The rearrangement uses TRBV7-2 and TRBJ1-3, with TRBD1 as a possible D gene (5 bases). The V and J ends lost 1 base and 10 bases respectively, with 11 bases between them. The CDR3 has 13 amino acids. Germline V gene lookup returns CDR1 SGHTA and CDR2 FQGNSA. The CDR3, as DNA: TGTGCCAGCAGCTTAGTGGTCGGGGGAACCATATATTTT. The encoded protein is CASSLVVGGTIYF.

This clonotype was seen a few times. This chain uses TRBV12-3 or TRBV12-4 with TRBJ2-1; the match to TRBD2 covers 10 bases. This CDR3 spans 15 amino acids. J was trimmed by 5 bases and V by 5 bases; bases with no gene match: 6. DNA of the CDR3: TGTGCCAGCAGTCGACGGACTAGCGGAAACAATGAGCAGTTCTTC. Translation: CASSRRTSGNNEQFF.

The table lists this clonotype with a few counts. The gene calls are TRBV6-6 and TRBJ2-5, with a tentative D call TRBD2 (5 bases). V lost 8 bases and J lost 2, with 15 bases in between. Germline-derived CDR1 and CDR2 are MNHNY and SVGAGI (reference sequence). This CDR3 is built from 14 residues. The CDR3 loop reads CASGEGGPQETQYF. The DNA of the CDR3 is TGTGCCAGCGGGGAAGGAGGACCACAAGAGACCCAGTACTTC.

This clonotype has ten or more counts. V gene TRBV11-2 combines with J gene TRBJ2-3; TRBD1 aligns across 7 bases. V lost 0 bases, J lost 4 bases, and 7 bases stayed unmatched. Germline CDR1 SGHAT, CDR2 FQNNGV. CDR3 length equals 16 residues. Written as DNA, the CDR3 is TGTGCCAGCAGCTTAGATCTTGGGACAGTCCCAGATACGCAGTATTTT. This translates into CASSLDLGTVPDTQYF.

This clonotype was picked up a small number of times. The rearrangement links TRBV13 to TRBJ2-5; perhaps TRBD2 as D (6 bases). Trimming cost V 3 bases and J 6 bases, with 11 bases left between them. CDR1 is PRHDT, CDR2 FYEKMQ, per germline (reference sequence). CDR3 size: 13 residues. This CDR3 reads CASSFSGEKTQYF. Written as DNA, the CDR3 is TGTGCCAGCAGCTTTTCGGGGGAGAAGACCCAGTACTTC.

This clonotype was counted only a few times. J is TRBJ1-2 and V is TRBV11-2; D not certain. Germline values: CDR1 SGHAT, CDR2 FQNNGV. The V end was cut by 6 bases, the J end by 5 bases, with 13 bases between. The CDR3 is 13 amino acids. The CDR3 coding sequence is TGTGCCAGCAGTTTCCAGCGGTTTTATGGCTACACCTTC. Translated, it gives CASSFQRFYGYTF. The full variable domain, completed using reference TRBV11-2 and TRBJ1-2, is EAGVAQSPRYKIIEKRQSVAFWCNPISGHATLYWYQQILGQGPKLLIQFQNNGVVDDSQLPKDRFSAERLKGVDSTLKIQPAKLEDSAVYLCASSFQRFYGYTFGSGTRLTVV.

The chain recombines TRBV10-3 with TRBJ2-3; possible D gene TRBD1, 7 bases. CDR1 and CDR2 (germline): ENHRY, SYGVKD. V was trimmed by 2 bases and J by 6 bases, leaving 18 bases between them. CDR3 length: 16 residues. This chain's CDR3 is CAISEVPGGFSDTQYF. CDR3 coding DNA: TGTGCCATCAGTGAGGTGCCAGGGGGGTTTAGTGATACGCAGTATTTT.

This clonotype was recorded at least ten times. The chain's CDR3 is CASSLGGEQFF. The DNA for the CDR3 is TGTGCCAGCAGCTTGGGGGGTGAGCAGTTCTTC. This chain links TRBV11-2 with TRBJ2-1, with D possibly matching TRBD2 (6 bases). V was clipped by 3 bases and J by 9 bases, with 6 bases between them. Germline CDR1 reads SGHAT; CDR2 reads FQNNGV. The CDR3 extends over 11 amino acids.

With regard to this clonotype: At one end the junction does not follow the germline gene, possibly because of a read error. The genes are TRBV4-1 and TRBJ1-3; D unresolved. Germline V gives CDR1 MGHRA, CDR2 YSYEKL. The length of the CDR3 is 17 residues. DNA of the CDR3: TGTGCCAGCAGCCAAGAGCAAGGTTCCCCCTCTGGAAACACCATATATTTT. Its protein is CASSQEQGSPSGNTIYF.

This clonotype has a handful of counts. The chain recombines TRBV14 with TRBJ2-7; tentative D call: TRBD1 (5 bases). The CDR3 totals 15 residues. Trimming removed 0 bases at V and 1 base at J, with 10 bases between. CDR1 and CDR2 (germline): SGHDN, FVKESK. Here the CDR3 DNA reads TGTGCCAGCAGCCAAGATGTGGCAGGGTCCTACGAGCAGTACTTC. Protein product: CASSQDVAGSYEQYF.

This clonotype showed up just once. J is TRBJ1-1 and V is TRBV6-1, with 7 bases matching TRBD1. J was trimmed by 1 base and V by 5 bases; bases with no gene match: 7. The CDR3 length is 15 residues. Per the germline V gene, CDR1 is MNHNS and CDR2 is SASEGT. Written as DNA, the CDR3 is TGTGCCAGCAGTCCTGACAGGGAAGGGAACACTGAAGCTTTCTTT. Encoded protein: CASSPDREGNTEAFF.

This clonotype was recorded many times. This chain uses TRBV24-1 with TRBJ2-2; D is unresolved. The CDR3 runs to 11 residues. CDR1 KGHDR and CDR2 SFDVKD come from the germline V gene. Trimming stripped 10 bases from V and 5 bases from J, with 7 bases between. This CDR3 reads CATTGTGELFF. CDR3 nucleotide sequence: TGTGCCACTACTGGGACCGGGGAGCTGTTTTTT.

V and J are TRBV10-3 and TRBJ2-1; D is uncertain. Germline CDR1 reads ENHRY; CDR2 reads SYGVKD. The CDR3 runs to 12 residues. V lost 10 bases, J lost 10 bases, and 17 bases lay in between. The CDR3: CATQDGVNEQFF. CDR3 nucleotide sequence: TGTGCCACCCAGGACGGAGTGAACGAGCAGTTCTTC.

J is TRBJ2-1 and V is TRBV6-2 or TRBV6-3, with 10 bases identical to TRBD2. Germline V CDR1 and CDR2: MNHEY, SVGEGT. The CDR3 sequence is 17 residues long. The junction had 4 bases not matched to a gene; V was cut back by 2 bases and J by 0 bases. The CDR3 loop is CASSYDPSGSSYNEQFF. CDR3 DNA sequence: TGTGCCAGCAGTTACGACCCTAGCGGGAGCTCCTACAATGAGCAGTTCTTC.

The chain uses TRBV5-4 and TRBJ1-6, with D perhaps TRBD1 (6 bases). Trimming left V 0 bases short and J 6 bases short, with 7 bases between. This CDR3 contains 14 residues. Germline CDR1 and CDR2: SGHNT and YYREEE (reference sequence). The CDR3 DNA reads as TGTGCCAGCAGCTTGGCAGGGGTTAATTCACCCCTCCACTTT. It specifies CASSLAGVNSPLHF.

In this sample, this clonotype turned up a few times. The CDR3 DNA reads TGCGCCAGCAGCATTCTAGCGGGGGACCCCTACGAGCAGTACTTC. This sequence encodes CASSILAGDPYEQYF. V is TRBV5-1 and J is TRBJ2-7; 10 nucleotides agree with TRBD2. The CDR3 extends over 15 amino acids. Germline CDR1 SGHRS, CDR2 YFSETQ. The trim removed 4 bases at V and 2 bases at J, leaving 6 bases unmatched.

The chain recombines TRBV28 with TRBJ2-1, with D possibly being TRBD2 (6 bases). The germline V gene has CDR1 MDHEN and CDR2 SYDVKM. The CDR3 runs 13 residues. Trimming removed 2 bases from V and 9 bases from J, with 11 bases in between. The CDR3 region has the DNA TGTGCCAGCAGTTTAGGGGGGTTAGGTGAGCAGTTCTTC. This gives the protein CASSLGGLGEQFF.

This clonotype came up a few times. The J gene is TRBJ2-3, the V gene TRBV29-1; 9 bases fit TRBD2. Germline CDR1 SQVTM, CDR2 ANQGSEA. The CDR3 extends over 14 amino acids. Unmatched junction bases numbered 7, after V lost 4 bases and J lost 5 bases. The CDR3 is CSVVGGRAGDTQYF. CDR3 sequence (DNA): TGCAGCGTTGTAGGCGGGAGGGCAGGAGATACGCAGTATTTT.